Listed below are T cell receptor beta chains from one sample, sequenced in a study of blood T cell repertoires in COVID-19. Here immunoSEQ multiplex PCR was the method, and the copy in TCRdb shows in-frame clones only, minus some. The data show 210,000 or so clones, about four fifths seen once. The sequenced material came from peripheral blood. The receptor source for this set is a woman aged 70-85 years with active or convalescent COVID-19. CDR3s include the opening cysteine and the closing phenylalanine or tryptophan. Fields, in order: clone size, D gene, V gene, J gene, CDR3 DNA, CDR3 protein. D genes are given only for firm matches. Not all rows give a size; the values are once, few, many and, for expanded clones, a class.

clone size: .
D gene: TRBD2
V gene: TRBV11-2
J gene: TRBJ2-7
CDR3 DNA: TGTGCCAGCAGCTTAGTTGGACTAGCGGGAGCCGAGCAGTACTTC
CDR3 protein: CASSLVGLAGAEQYF

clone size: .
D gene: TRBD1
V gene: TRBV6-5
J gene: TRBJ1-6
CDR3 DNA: TGTGCCAGCCAGAGACAGGGACCTTCACCCCTCCACTTT
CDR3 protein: CASQRQGPSPLHF

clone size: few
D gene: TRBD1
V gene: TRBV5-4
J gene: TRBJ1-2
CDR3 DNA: TGTGCCAGCAGCTTCACAGGGGCGCCCGGCTACACCTTC
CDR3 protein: CASSFTGAPGYTF

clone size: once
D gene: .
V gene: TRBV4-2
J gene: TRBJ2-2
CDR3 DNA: TGTGCCAGCAGCCTTGTACGGGAGACCGGGGAGCTGTTTTTT
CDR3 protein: CASSLVRETGELFF

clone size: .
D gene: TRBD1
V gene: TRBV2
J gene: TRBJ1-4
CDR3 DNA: TGTGCCAGCAGTGAACTGCGTGGGACAGCCAAGGAAAAACTGTTTTTT
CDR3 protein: CASSELRGTAKEKLFF

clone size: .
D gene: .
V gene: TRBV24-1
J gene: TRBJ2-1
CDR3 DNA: TGTGCCACATCGGGACTCAGCTCCTACAATGAGCAGTTCTTC
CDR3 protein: CATSGLSSYNEQFF

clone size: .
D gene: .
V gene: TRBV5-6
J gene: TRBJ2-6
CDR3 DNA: TGTGCCAGCAGCTTCCAGGGTTCAGGGGCCAACGTCCTGACTTTC
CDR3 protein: CASSFQGSGANVLTF

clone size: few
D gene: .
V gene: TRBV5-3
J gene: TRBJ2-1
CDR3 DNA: TGTGCCAGAAGCTCCGGGTATACAGGCCCCGATGCGGCACTCCAGTTCTTC
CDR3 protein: CARSSGYTGPDAALQFF

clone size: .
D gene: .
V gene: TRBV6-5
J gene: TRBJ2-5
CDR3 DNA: TGTGCCAGCAGGTCCACCCCGCAGGCCCAGTACTTC
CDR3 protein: CASRSTPQAQYF

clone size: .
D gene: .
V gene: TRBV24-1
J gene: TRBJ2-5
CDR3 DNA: TGTGCCACCAGTGATCTAGGGGGAGGGCAAGAGACCCAGTACTTC
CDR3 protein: CATSDLGGGQETQYF

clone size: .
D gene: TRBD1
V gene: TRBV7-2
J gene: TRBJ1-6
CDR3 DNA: TGTGCCAGCAGCTTACAGACAGGGAACTCCTATAATTCACCCCTCCACTTT
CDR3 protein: CASSLQTGNSYNSPLHF

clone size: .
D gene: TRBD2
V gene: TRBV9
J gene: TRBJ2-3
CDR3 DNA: TGTGCCAGCAGCGCCCCGGGACTAGCGGGAGGAGGTTTCGGAGATACGCAGTATTTT
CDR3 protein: CASSAPGLAGGGFGDTQYF

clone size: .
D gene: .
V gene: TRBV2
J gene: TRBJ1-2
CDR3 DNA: TGTGCCAGCAGGAGTACAGGGTTTGGCTATGGCTACACCTTC
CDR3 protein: CASRSTGFGYGYTF

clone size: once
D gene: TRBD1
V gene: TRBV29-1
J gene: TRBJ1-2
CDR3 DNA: TGCAGCGCCGGGACAGGGGAATATGGCTACACCTTC
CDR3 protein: CSAGTGEYGYTF

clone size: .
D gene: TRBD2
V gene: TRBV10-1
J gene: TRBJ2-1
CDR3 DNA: TGCGCCAGCAGTGAACGGGGAGCGGGAGGGCCCTCCTACAATGAGCAGTTCTTC
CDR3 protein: CASSERGAGGPSYNEQFF

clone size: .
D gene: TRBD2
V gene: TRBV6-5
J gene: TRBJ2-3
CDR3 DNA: TGTGCCAGCAGATCTCCTAGCGGGGACACAGATACGCAGTATTTT
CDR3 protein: CASRSPSGDTDTQYF

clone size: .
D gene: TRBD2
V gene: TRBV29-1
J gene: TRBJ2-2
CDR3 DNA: TGCAGCGTTGGAGAGACTAGCGGGATGTGGACCGGGGAGCTGTTTTTT
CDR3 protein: CSVGETSGMWTGELFF

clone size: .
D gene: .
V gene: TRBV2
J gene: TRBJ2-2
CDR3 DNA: TGTGCCAGCAGTGAAGTGGCGGAGAACACCGGGGAGCTGTTTTTT
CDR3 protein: CASSEVAENTGELFF

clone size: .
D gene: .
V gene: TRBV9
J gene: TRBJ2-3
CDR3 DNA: TGTGCCAGCAGCCGATGGCAGGGATATTCAGATACGCAGTATTTT
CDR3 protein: CASSRWQGYSDTQYF

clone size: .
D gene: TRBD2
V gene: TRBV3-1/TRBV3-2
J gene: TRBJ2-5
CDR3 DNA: TGTGCCAGCAGCCAAGGAAGTAGCGGGAGATGGACCCAGTACTTC
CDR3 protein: CASSQGSSGRWTQYF

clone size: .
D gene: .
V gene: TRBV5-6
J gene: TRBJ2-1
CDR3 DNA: TGTGCCAGCAGCTTACTCGGGAGTTCCCCTCTATACGAGCAGTTCTTC
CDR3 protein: CASSLLGSSPLYEQFF

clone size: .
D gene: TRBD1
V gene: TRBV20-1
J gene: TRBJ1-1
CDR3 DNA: TGCAGTGCTAGTCAGGGGGCAGACTCTGAAACTGAAGCTTTCTTT
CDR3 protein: CSASQGADSETEAFF

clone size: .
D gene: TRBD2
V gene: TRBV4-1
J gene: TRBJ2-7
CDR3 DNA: TGCGCCAGCAGCATTTCTGGCGGGACTAGCTCCTACGAGCAGTACTTC
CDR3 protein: CASSISGGTSSYEQYF

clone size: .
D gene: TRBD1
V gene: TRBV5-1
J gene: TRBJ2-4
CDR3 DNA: TGCGCCAGCAGCTTGGGGGACAGGTTAAACATTCAGTACTTC
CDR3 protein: CASSLGDRLNIQYF

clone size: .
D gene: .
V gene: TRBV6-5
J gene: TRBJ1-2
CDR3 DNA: TGTGCCAGCACTCAAGGGGCTCGGGGCTACACCTTC
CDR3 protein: CASTQGARGYTF

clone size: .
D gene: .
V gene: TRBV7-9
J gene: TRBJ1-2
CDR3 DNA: TGTGCCAGCAGCTTAGCGCGCGGGGAACTGGGCTATGGCTACACCTTC
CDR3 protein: CASSLARGELGYGYTF

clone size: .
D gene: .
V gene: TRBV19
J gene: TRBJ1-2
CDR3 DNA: TGTGCCACCAAATTCAGGGACTACTATGGCTACACCTTC
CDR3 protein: CATKFRDYYGYTF

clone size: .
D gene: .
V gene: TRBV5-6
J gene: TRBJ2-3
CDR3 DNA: TGTGCCAGCGGGCGGGGTACGCAGTATTTT
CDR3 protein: CASGRGTQYF

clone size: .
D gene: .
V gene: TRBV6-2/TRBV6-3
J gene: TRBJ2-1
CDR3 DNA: TGTGCCAGCAGCCAAGACAGTTACAATGAGCAGTTCTTC
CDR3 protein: CASSQDSYNEQFF

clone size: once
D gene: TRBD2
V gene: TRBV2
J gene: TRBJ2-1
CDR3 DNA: TGTGCCAGCAGCTTAAACGGGAGGGGTGAGCAGTTCTTC
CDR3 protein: CASSLNGRGEQFF

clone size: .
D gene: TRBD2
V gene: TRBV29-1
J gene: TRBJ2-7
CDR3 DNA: TGCAGCGTTGCAGGCAGGCGCGGGGGGGCGATCGAGCAGTACTTC
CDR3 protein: CSVAGRRGGAIEQYF

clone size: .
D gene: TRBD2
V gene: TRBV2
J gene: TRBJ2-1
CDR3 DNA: TGTGCCAGCAGTGAAGGACTAGCCGCTTACAATGAGCAGTTCTTC
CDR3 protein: CASSEGLAAYNEQFF

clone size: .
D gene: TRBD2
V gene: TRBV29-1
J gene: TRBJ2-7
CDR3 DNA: TGCAGCGTTTCAACCGGGGGACTAGGAGGCTACGAGCAGTACTTC
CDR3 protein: CSVSTGGLGGYEQYF

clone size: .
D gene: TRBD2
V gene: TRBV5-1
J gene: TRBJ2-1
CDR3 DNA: TGCGCCAGCAGCTTGGTGGCTAGCGGCTCCTACAATGAGCAGTTCTTC
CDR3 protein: CASSLVASGSYNEQFF

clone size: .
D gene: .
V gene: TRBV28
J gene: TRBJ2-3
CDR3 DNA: TGTGCCAGCAAACGGAGGTGGGGCACAGATACGCAGTATTTT
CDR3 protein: CASKRRWGTDTQYF

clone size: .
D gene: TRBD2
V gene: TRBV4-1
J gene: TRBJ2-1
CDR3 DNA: TGCGCCAGCAGCCAAGAAACCATTTTAGCGGGGGAGCAGTTCTTC
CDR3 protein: CASSQETILAGEQFF

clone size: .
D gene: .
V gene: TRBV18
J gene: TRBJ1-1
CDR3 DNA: TGTGCCAGCTCACCACCTGGGGCCACTGAAGCTTTCTTT
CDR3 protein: CASSPPGATEAFF

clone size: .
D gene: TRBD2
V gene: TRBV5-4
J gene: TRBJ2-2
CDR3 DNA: TGTGCCAGCAGCTTTGGGCTAGCGGGATACACCGGGGAGCTGTTTTTT
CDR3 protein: CASSFGLAGYTGELFF

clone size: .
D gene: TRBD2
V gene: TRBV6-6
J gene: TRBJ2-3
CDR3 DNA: TGTGCCAGCAGTCTATCTACTAGCGGGACAGGCACAGATACGCAGTATTTT
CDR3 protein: CASSLSTSGTGTDTQYF

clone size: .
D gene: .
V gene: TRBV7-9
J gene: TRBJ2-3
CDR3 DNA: TGTGCCAGCAGCTTAAGCCTCCTCACAGATACGCAGTATTTT
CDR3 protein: CASSLSLLTDTQYF

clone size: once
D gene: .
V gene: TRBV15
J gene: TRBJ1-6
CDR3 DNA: TGTGCCACCGCATTAGACAGCTCCTATAATTCACCCCTCCACTTT
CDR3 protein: CATALDSSYNSPLHF

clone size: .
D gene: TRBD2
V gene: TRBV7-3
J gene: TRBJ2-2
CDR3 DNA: TGTGCCAGCAGCTTAGGACGGGGCGGGGGAAACACCGGGGAGCTGTTTTTT
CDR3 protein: CASSLGRGGGNTGELFF

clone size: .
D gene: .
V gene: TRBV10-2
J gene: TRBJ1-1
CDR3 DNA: TGCGCCAGCACCCCAGGGCCCAACACTGAAGCTTTCTTT
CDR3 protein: CASTPGPNTEAFF

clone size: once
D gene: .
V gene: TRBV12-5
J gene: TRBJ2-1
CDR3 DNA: TGTGCTAGTGGTTTGCTCCCCAAATCTAGCGCCTACAATGAGCAGTTCTTC
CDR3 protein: CASGLLPKSSAYNEQFF

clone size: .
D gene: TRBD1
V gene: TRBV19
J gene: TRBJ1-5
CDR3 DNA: TGTGCCAGTAGTCCCAGGGGGCCAAATCAGCCCCAGCATTTT
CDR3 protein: CASSPRGPNQPQHF

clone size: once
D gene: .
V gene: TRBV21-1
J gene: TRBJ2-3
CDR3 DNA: TGTGCCAGCAGCAAAATAGCCCCATCGGATACGCAGTATTTT
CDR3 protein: CASSKIAPSDTQYF

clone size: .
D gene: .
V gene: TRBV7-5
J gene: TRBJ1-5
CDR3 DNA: TGTGTCAGAAGCTTCTGGGGGGTCGCTGGTTGGGCAGTGAGGAATCAGCCCCAGCATTTT
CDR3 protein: CVRSFWGVAGWAVRNQPQHF

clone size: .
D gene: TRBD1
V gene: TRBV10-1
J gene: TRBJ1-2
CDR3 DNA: TGCGCCAGACCGGGACAGTCAAACTATGGCTACACCTTC
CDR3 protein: CARPGQSNYGYTF

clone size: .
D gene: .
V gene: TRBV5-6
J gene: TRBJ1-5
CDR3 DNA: TGTGCCAGCAGCTTAAGCAGGATTTTTAGCAATCAGCCCCAGCATTTT
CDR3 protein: CASSLSRIFSNQPQHF

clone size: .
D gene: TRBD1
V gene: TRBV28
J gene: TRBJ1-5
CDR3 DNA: TGTGCCAGCAGTTCCGCCGGGACAGGCAATCAGCCCCAGCATTTT
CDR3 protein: CASSSAGTGNQPQHF